The clone carrying this T cell receptor (beta chain) was seen more than once but under ten times. Germline CDR1 reads MGHRA; CDR2 reads YSYEKL. The CDR3 totals 15 residues. The V gene end was trimmed by 1 base and the J gene end by 5 bases; junction bases not matched to a gene: 5. Time point given: newly diagnosed GD, antithyroid drugs for less than 3 months. The TCR library was made from RNA that had been extracted from PBMCs in TRIzol. Assembly of TCR beta libraries relied on iRepertoire HTBI primers together with Arm-PCR of CDR3 regions. In the original processing: Overall, samples carried over 60 TRBV and 14 TRBJ segments. TCRdb reprocessed the multiplex PCR reads via MiXCR and lists one record per CDR3 protein. The V and J calls reflect TCRdb's pipeline rather than the authors' work. The profile shows roughly 610,000 distinct CDR3 sequences, 15% to 20% of them singletons. The entry originates in a study of regulatory T cells in long-lasting Graves disease.

The same sample was also used in a study of T cells in Graves' hyperthyroidism and ophthalmopathy. From that report: Patients between 18 and 65 years old had hyperthyroidism, newly diagnosed and lasting under 2 months.

The receptor was isolated from a man aged 18 to 29 with Graves disease. The genes are TRBV4-1 and TRBJ2-5; 9 bases are shared with TRBD2. The sequencing here drew on peripheral blood mononuclear cells (PBMCs), taken at new diagnosis, from a patient treated with antithyroid drugs. CDR3 bases: TGCGCCAGCAGCCAAGCGGGACTAGCATGGGAGACCCAGTACTTC. Translated: CASSQAGLAWETQYF.